What follows are 11 T cell receptor beta chains derived from one specimen sequenced in a study of blood T cell repertoires in COVID-19. This table comes from immunoSEQ multiplex PCR, and its TCRdb copy is limited to in-frame clones, with some not included. This table has a few hundred thousand clones, about 87% appearing once. The sequencing sample was made of peripheral blood. These receptors originate from an older man with acute or convalescent COVID-19.

J is TRBJ2-7 and V is TRBV7-2; tentatively, D is TRBD1 (6 bases). Germline CDR1 reads SGHTA; CDR2 reads FQGNSA. V lost 5 bases and J lost 4, with 12 bases in between. This CDR3 is built from 13 residues. CDR3 DNA: TGTGCCAGCAGCACCCAAGGGGGTTACGAGCAGTACTTC. It codes for CASSTQGGYEQYF.

V gene TRBV12-5 combines with J gene TRBJ2-1; D is uncertain. V was cut by 7 bases and J by 0 bases, with 10 bases left in between. The CDR3 spans 14 residues. CDR1 LGHNT and CDR2 FRNRAP come from the germline V gene. The CDR3 nucleotides are TGTGCTAGTGCCCCCCCCCACTCCTACAATGAGCAGTTCTTC. Its protein is CASAPPHSYNEQFF.

V is TRBV28 and J is TRBJ1-3, with TRBD1 matching over 8 bases. Trimming at V came to 6 bases and at J to 0 bases, leaving 7 bases not matched to a gene. The CDR3 totals 16 residues. CDR1 and CDR2 from the germline V gene are MDHEN and SYDVKM. CDR3 in amino acids: CASSSLQGVSGNTIYF. The CDR3 nucleotides are TGTGCCAGCAGCAGCCTACAGGGGGTCTCTGGAAACACCATATATTTT.

The chain employs TRBV5-1 and TRBJ2-3; D is possibly TRBD1 (6 bases). The germline V gene has CDR1 SGHRS and CDR2 YFSETQ. This CDR3 is built from 14 residues. The V gene lost 2 bases and the J gene lost 4 bases, with 11 bases spanning the gap. DNA for the CDR3: TGCGCCAGCAGCTTAGGGACACCCCCAGATACGCAGTATTTT. Amino acid sequence: CASSLGTPPDTQYF.

The V and J genes are TRBV27 and TRBJ1-5; 7 bases match TRBD1. With 4 bases clipped from V and 7 bases from J, the junction kept 7 bases outside the gene matches. The V gene's germline CDR1 is MNHEY and CDR2 SMNVEV (reference sequence). CDR3 size: 14 residues. The CDR3 bases are TGTGCCAGCAGTTCGTCTACAGGGGAACAGCCCCAGCATTTT. Translated, it gives CASSSSTGEQPQHF.

This clone was recorded once. V is TRBV28 and J is TRBJ1-2; D is possibly TRBD1 (5 bases). Trimming left V 6 bases short and J 6 bases short, with 17 bases between. This CDR3 has 14 residues. Germline V lookup: CDR1 MDHEN, CDR2 SYDVKM. CDR3 nucleotide sequence: TGTGCCAGCAGAAGGCCTCAGGGTTGGGATGGCTACACCTTC. Translation: CASRRPQGWDGYTF.

V usage is TRBV2 and J usage is TRBJ2-1; 8 nucleotides line up with TRBD2. This CDR3 is 18 amino acids long. Germline V CDR1 and CDR2: SNHLY, FYNNEI. V dropped 5 bases and J dropped 6; count of bases not matched to a gene: 18. DNA of the CDR3: TGTGCCAGCAGTCGCCGGGCCGCCTCGACTAGCGCCTTCAATGAGCAGTTCTTC. Its protein is CASSRRAASTSAFNEQFF.

The rearrangement joins TRBV4-2 to TRBJ1-5, with 9 bases that match TRBD1. The junction had 5 bases not matched to a gene; V was cut back by 8 bases and J by 3 bases. This CDR3 has 14 residues. CDR1 LGHNA and CDR2 YNFKEQ come from the germline V gene. The CDR3 loop reads CASGDRVDNQPQHF. The CDR3 DNA reads TGTGCCAGCGGGGACAGGGTGGACAATCAGCCCCAGCATTTT.

The chain has TRBV7-9 and TRBJ2-1; D might be TRBD2 (5 bases). CDR3 size: 11 residues. Germline CDR1 reads SEHNR; CDR2 reads FQNEAQ (reference sequence). V lost 5 bases and J lost 9, with 8 bases in between. The CDR3 nucleotides are TGTGCCAGCAGCCGGGAATTTGAGCAGTTCTTC. Encoded protein: CASSREFEQFF.

In the case of this clone: Other DNA sequences in the same sample also yield this CDR3. The V and J genes are TRBV28 and TRBJ1-1, with no clear D. Germline V gene data show CDR1 as MDHEN and CDR2 as SYDVKM. V was shortened by 7 bases and J by 0 bases, with 3 bases between the two germline ends. This CDR3 is 11 amino acids long. The CDR3 reads CASTLNTEAFF. CDR3 DNA sequence: TGTGCCAGCACTTTGAACACTGAAGCTTTCTTT.

This clone was seen a few times. The gene calls are TRBV2 and TRBJ2-3; no definite D call. Looked up from germline, CDR1 is SNHLY and CDR2 is FYNNEI. This CDR3 contains 15 residues. Trimming stripped 7 bases from V and 1 base from J, with 15 bases between. CDR3 sequence: CASTADSVGTDTQYF. The CDR3, as DNA: TGTGCCAGCACTGCCGACTCGGTGGGCACAGATACGCAGTATTTT.